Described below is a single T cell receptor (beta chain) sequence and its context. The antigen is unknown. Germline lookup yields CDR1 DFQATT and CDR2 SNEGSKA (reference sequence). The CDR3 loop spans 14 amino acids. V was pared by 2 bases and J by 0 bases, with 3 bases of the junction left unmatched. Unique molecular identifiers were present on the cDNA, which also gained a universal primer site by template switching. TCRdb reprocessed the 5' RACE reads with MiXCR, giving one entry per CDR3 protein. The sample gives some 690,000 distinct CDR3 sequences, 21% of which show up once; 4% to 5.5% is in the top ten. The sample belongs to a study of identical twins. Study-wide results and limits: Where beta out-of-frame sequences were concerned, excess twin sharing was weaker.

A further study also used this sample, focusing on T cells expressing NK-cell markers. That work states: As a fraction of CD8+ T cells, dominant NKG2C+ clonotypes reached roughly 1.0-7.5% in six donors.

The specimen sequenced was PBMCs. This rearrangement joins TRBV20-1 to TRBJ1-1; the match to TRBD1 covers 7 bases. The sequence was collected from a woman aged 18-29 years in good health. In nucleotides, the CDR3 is TGCAGTGCTAGACTGGGACAGCTGAACACTGAAGCTTTCTTT. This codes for CSARLGQLNTEAFF.